This record covers a single T cell receptor (beta chain). Its target is unknown. This specimen belongs to a study of cytomegalovirus exposure and HLA in healthy donors. The PCR ran on 60 Vbeta and 13 Jbeta primers. TCRdb's copy holds only in-frame clones and misses some; the assay was immunoSEQ multiplex PCR. Among about 100,000 clones listed, 82% were seen once. Study-wide findings and caveats: Later on, analysis showed that most CMV-associated TCR beta chains appeared to be HLA-restricted. TCR beta chains numbering some 150 were designated cytomegalovirus-associated. A further, later analysis showed that HLA-associated TCR beta chains (compared with equally common others) were more clonally expanded.

Trimming removed 1 base at V and 10 bases at J, with 17 bases between. The V gene's germline CDR1 is LNHDA and CDR2 SQIVND (reference sequence). The CDR3 extends over 16 amino acids. Sequencing input: PBMCs. The chain joins TRBV19 to TRBJ1-6; D is unresolved. The receptor comes from a man aged 25 to 40 in good health and CMV-seropositive. CDR3 amino acids: CASSIAGGWGRSPLHF. The CDR3 DNA follows: TGTGCCAGTAGTATAGCAGGAGGTTGGGGAAGGTCACCCCTCCACTTT. Filled out from reference TRBV19 and TRBJ1-6, the complete variable domain reads DGGITQSPKYLFRKEGQNVTLSCEQNLNHDAMYWYRQDPGQGLRLIYYSQIVNDFQKGDIAEGYSVSREKKESFPLTVTSAQKNPTAFYLCASSIAGGWGRSPLHFGNGTRLTVT.